This entry describes one TCR beta chain. The antigen remains unidentified. One end of the junction is discordant with germline, which a read error may explain. The study ran its PCR with 60 Vbeta and 13 Jbeta primers. Measured with immunoSEQ multiplex PCR; TCRdb has only the in-frame clones, and not every one. The sample has over 100,000 clones, just over 65% seen once. This record comes from a study of cytomegalovirus exposure and HLA in healthy donors. Overall study: Approximately 190 million T cells yielded more than 90 million unique TCR beta sequences in earlier analysis.

Findings and limits, study-wide: V- and J-gene trimming of TCR beta was linked (in a later analysis) to a missense DCLRE1C variant. Being productive about 90% or about 30% of the time was typical of most TCR beta V segments in an earlier analysis. In presence/absence analyses, roughly uniform sequencing depth across donors was assumed.

Germline V gene data show CDR1 as GTSNPN and CDR2 as SVGIG (reference sequence). CDR3 length equals 10 residues. Sequencing was carried out using PBMCs. The V gene is TRBV30, the J gene TRBJ1-3; D unclear. This receptor was obtained from a man aged 18 to 29 in good health and CMV-seronegative. CDR3 nucleotide sequence: TGTGCCTGGAGTGTGGGCGACAAGCATTTT. Its protein product is CAWSVGDKHF.